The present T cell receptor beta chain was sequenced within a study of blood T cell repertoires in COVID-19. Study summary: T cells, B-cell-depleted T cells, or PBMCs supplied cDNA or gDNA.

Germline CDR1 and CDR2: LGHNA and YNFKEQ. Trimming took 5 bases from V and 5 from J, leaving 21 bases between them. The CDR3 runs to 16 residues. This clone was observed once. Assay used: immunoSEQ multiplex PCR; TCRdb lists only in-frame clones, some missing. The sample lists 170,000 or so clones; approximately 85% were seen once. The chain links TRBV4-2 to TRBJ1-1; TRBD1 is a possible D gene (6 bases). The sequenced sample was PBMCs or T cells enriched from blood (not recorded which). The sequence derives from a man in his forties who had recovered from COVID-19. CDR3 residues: CASSYSLPGEATEAFF. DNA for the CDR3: TGTGCCAGCAGCTATTCCCTCCCAGGGGAAGCGACTGAAGCTTTCTTT.